Here is one TCR beta chain with its context. The target antigen is unknown. The sorted conventional CD4 T cells were gated as CD4+CD127+. Unrelated healthy donors provided the controls. The table came from immunoSEQ multiplex PCR; TCRdb's copy has only in-frame clones and leaves some out. Counted here are about 24,000 clones, 95% to 96% occurring once; the ten biggest clones make up roughly 0.16%. The sample belongs to a study of B cell selection in AIRE deficiency. Study observations and caveats: Only about 9.3% of 3,000 to 4,500 shared Treg sequences were patient-specific; around 33% healthy-specific. In TCRBV usage, CDR3 length and diversity, patient Tconv and Treg cells matched healthy donors. CDR3s were shorter in shared Treg sequences, reflecting few non-templated nucleotide insertions.

The germline CDR1 and CDR2 sequences are MDHEN and SYDVKM. The CDR3 totals 13 residues. The V and J ends lost 8 bases and 10 bases respectively, with 20 bases between them. Material: CD4+CD127+ conventional T cells sorted from PBMCs. The V and J genes are TRBV28 and TRBJ1-1; D gene unclear. The source is a human donor in good health. The CDR3 sequence: CASVQRQVRVAFF. Here the CDR3 DNA reads TGTGCCAGCGTCCAAAGACAAGTGAGAGTAGCTTTCTTT.